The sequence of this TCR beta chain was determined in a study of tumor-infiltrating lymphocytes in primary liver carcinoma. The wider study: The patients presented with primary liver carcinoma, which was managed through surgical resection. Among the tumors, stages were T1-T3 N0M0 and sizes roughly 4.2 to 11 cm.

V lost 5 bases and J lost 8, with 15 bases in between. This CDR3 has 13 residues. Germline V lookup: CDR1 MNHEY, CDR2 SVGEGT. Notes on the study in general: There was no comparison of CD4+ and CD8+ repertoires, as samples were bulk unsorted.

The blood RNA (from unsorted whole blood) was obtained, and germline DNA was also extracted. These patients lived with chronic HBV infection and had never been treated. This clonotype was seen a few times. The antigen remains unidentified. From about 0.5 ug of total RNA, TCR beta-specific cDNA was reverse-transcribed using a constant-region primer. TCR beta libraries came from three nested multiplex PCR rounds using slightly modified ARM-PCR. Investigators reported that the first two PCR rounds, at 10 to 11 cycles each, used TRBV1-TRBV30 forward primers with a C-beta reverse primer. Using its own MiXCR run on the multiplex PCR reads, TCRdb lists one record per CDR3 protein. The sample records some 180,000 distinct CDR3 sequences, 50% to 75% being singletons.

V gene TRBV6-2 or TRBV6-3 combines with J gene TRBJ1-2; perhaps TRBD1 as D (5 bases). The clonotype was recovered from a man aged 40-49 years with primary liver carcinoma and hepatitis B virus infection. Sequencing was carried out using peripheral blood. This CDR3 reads CASSDRDALGYTF. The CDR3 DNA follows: TGTGCCAGCAGTGATCGGGACGCCCTAGGCTACACCTTC.